These 20 T cell receptor beta chains were sequenced from one sample in a study of shared clonotypes between healthy human individuals. It was CD45RO-negative cells, positively selected for CCR7, that made up naive CD8 cells, with terminally differentiated effector memory CD45RA+ cells excluded. Libraries were prepared by immunoSEQ multiplex PCR; TCRdb keeps only in-frame clonotypes and omits some of them. The sample consists of 1.5 million to 2.5 million clones, about 95% of them appearing once. Sequencing used naive CD8+ T cells sorted from blood. These receptors were taken from a man aged 18 to 30 in good health.

The J gene is TRBJ2-7, the V gene TRBV6-5; D may be TRBD2 (5 bases). The ends were cut back, 2 bases at V and 5 bases at J, with 10 bases in the middle. CDR3 length equals 13 residues. Germline V gene data show CDR1 as MNHEY and CDR2 as SVGAGI. CDR3 nucleotide sequence: TGTGCCAGCAGTTACCCTGGAGGTAACGAGCAGTACTTC. This translates into CASSYPGGNEQYF.

The gene calls are TRBV4-1 and TRBJ1-2; D remains unclear. This CDR3 comprises 15 residues. CDR1 is MGHRA and CDR2 is YSYEKL in the germline V gene. V was trimmed by 2 bases and J by 1 base, leaving 11 bases between them. The CDR3 loop reads CASSQSAGSNYGYTF. The CDR3 bases are TGCGCCAGCAGCCAATCGGCAGGTAGTAACTATGGCTACACCTTC.

Comment on this clone: Other DNA sequences in the same sample also yield this CDR3. The gene calls are TRBV9 and TRBJ2-7; 8 nucleotides match TRBD2. There are 15 residues in the CDR3. The ends lost 0 bases at V and 3 bases at J; junction bases unmatched: 5. The V gene's germline CDR1 is SGDLS and CDR2 YYNGEE. CDR3 in DNA: TGTGCCAGCAGCGTAGGTACGAGCGGGGGCTACGAGCAGTACTTC. Residues: CASSVGTSGGYEQYF.

The chain links TRBV29-1 to TRBJ2-3; D is unclear. V was clipped by 6 bases and J by 0 bases, with 19 bases between them. The CDR3 consists of 16 residues. Germline CDR1 is SQVTM and CDR2 is ANQGSEA. CDR3 coding DNA: TGCAGCGTCCCACCCTGGTTGGAAAGTAGCACAGATACGCAGTATTTT. Translated, it gives CSVPPWLESSTDTQYF.

The chain recombines TRBV6-1 with TRBJ2-3, with a possible D match to TRBD2 (5 bases). In germline, CDR1 is MNHNS, CDR2 SASEGT. Trimming pared 8 bases from V and 1 base from J, leaving 16 bases between. This CDR3 comprises 15 residues. In nucleotides, the CDR3 is TGTGCCAGCGCTGAGACCGCGAGGGGCACAGATACGCAGTATTTT. This gives the protein CASAETARGTDTQYF.

The chain combines TRBV2 with TRBJ2-5; D not certain. The CDR3 runs to 14 residues. V shed 9 bases and J shed 4 bases, with 18 bases lying between them. Germline assignment: CDR1 SNHLY and CDR2 FYNNEI. CDR3 in amino acids: CARTPRKETETQYF. The CDR3 DNA reads TGTGCCAGAACCCCCAGAAAAGAGACAGAGACCCAGTACTTC.

The rearrangement links TRBV6-5 to TRBJ2-5, with D possibly TRBD2 on 7 matching bases. The CDR3 covers 15 residues. Trimming shortened V by 5 bases and J by 4 bases, and 17 bases separated the two germline ends. From germline, CDR1 is MNHEY and CDR2 SVGAGI. DNA for the CDR3: TGTGCCAGCAGTCAAGGGGGGGATCGACGAGAGACCCAGTACTTC. It specifies CASSQGGDRRETQYF.

This sequence joins TRBV27 and TRBJ2-1; 9 positions agree with TRBD1. J was trimmed by 7 bases and V by 5 bases; bases with no gene match: 9. Germline values: CDR1 MNHEY, CDR2 SMNVEV (reference sequence). CDR3 length: 15 amino acids. The CDR3 region has the DNA TGTGCCAGCAGTATCCGGGACAGGGTACTAAATGAGCAGTTCTTC. It encodes CASSIRDRVLNEQFF.

Only one count was recorded for this clone. Within the sample, other DNA sequences also encode this same CDR3. J is TRBJ1-4 and V is TRBV15; D gene unclear. Trimming shortened V by 0 bases and J by 6 bases, and 2 bases separated the two germline ends. CDR1 is LNHNV, CDR2 YYDKDF, per germline (reference sequence). This CDR3 has 12 amino acids. The CDR3 region is CATSREDEKLFF. In nucleotides, the CDR3 is TGTGCCACCAGCAGAGAAGATGAAAAACTGTTTTTT.

V and J are TRBV7-2 and TRBJ2-2; tentative D call: TRBD2 (5 bases). The CDR3 is 14 amino acids. Germline CDR1 SGHTA, CDR2 FQGNSA. The ends were cut back, 3 bases at V and 7 bases at J, with 12 bases in the middle. The CDR3 is CASSFTYRDGELFF. The CDR3 nucleotides read TGTGCCAGCAGCTTCACGTACCGGGACGGGGAGCTGTTTTTT.

This clone showed up just once. This chain links TRBV6-1 with TRBJ2-7; D perhaps matches TRBD2 (7 bases). Trimming took off 8 bases at V and 3 bases at J, with 17 bases between the two ends. The CDR3 consists of 14 residues. Germline CDR1 and CDR2: MNHNS and SASEGT. The CDR3 nucleotides read TGTGCCAGCCGAGAGGGGGGGAGATACTACGAGCAGTACTTC. This codes for CASREGGRYYEQYF.

The chain has TRBV7-2 and TRBJ2-3; 8 bases line up with TRBD2. The CDR3 is 18 amino acids. Germline CDR1 SGHTA, CDR2 FQGNSA. V trimming: 1 base; J trimming: 7 bases; junction bases outside the gene matches: 16. The DNA for the CDR3 is TGTGCCAGCAGCTTAGAACTGATACTATCGGGAGGGCTTAATACGCAGTATTTT. Its translation: CASSLELILSGGLNTQYF.

The chain combines TRBV7-6 with TRBJ2-7; D may match TRBD1 or TRBD2 (5 bases each). Germline V gene lookup returns CDR1 SGHVS and CDR2 FNYEAQ. This CDR3 spans 13 amino acids. V lost 2 bases and J lost 5, with 10 bases in between. The CDR3 DNA follows: TGTGCCAGCAGCTTAACGGGACCTAACGAGCAGTACTTC. The encoded protein is CASSLTGPNEQYF. The full variable domain, completed using reference TRBV7-6 and TRBJ2-7, is GAGVSQSPRYKVTKRGQDVALRCDPISGHVSLYWYRQALGQGPEFLTYFNYEAQQDKSGLPNDRFSAERPEGSISTLTIQRTEQRDSAMYRCASSLTGPNEQYFGPGTRLTVT.

The chain joins TRBV28 to TRBJ1-1; 7 nucleotides line up with TRBD1. This CDR3 is 16 amino acids long. Looked up from germline, CDR1 is MDHEN and CDR2 is SYDVKM. V lost 4 bases, J lost 2 bases, and 10 bases stayed unmatched. The CDR3 DNA follows: TGTGCCAGCAGTTCGGCCTGGAACAGGGGTAACACTGAAGCTTTCTTT. As protein: CASSSAWNRGNTEAFF.

The chain links TRBV4-3 to TRBJ1-5; maybe TRBD1 (5 bases). The germline V gene encodes CDR1 LGHNA and CDR2 YSLEER. The ends were cut back, 0 bases at V and 7 bases at J, with 13 bases in the middle. The CDR3 consists of 15 residues. The CDR3 is CASSQDRGGWQPQHF. Here the CDR3 DNA reads TGCGCCAGCAGCCAAGACCGGGGGGGATGGCAGCCCCAGCATTTT.

The rearrangement joins TRBV5-4 to TRBJ1-2, with unresolved D. V was cut by 3 bases and J by 5 bases, with 17 bases left in between. Germline V gives CDR1 SGHNT, CDR2 YYREEE (reference sequence). CDR3 length equals 15 residues. The CDR3 coding sequence is TGTGCCAGCAGCTCCCCCTCGGGGATGGCTTATGGCTACACCTTC. Protein: CASSSPSGMAYGYTF.

The chain links TRBV9 to TRBJ2-3; 7 nucleotides align to TRBD1. Germline loops: CDR1 SGDLS, CDR2 YYNGEE. The junction had 9 bases not matched to a gene; V was cut back by 4 bases and J by 4 bases. This CDR3 spans 15 amino acids. CDR3 sequence: CASSHRGWMADTQYF. The CDR3 DNA reads TGTGCCAGCAGCCACAGGGGCTGGATGGCAGATACGCAGTATTTT.

A remark on this clone: Other DNA sequences in this sample translate to the same CDR3. The chain combines TRBV7-6 with TRBJ2-7; 7 positions agree with TRBD1. The trim removed 3 bases at V and 2 bases at J, leaving 1 base unmatched. From germline, CDR1 is SGHVS and CDR2 FNYEAQ. The CDR3 has 13 amino acids. The CDR3 reads CASSFGTAYEQYF. DNA for the CDR3: TGTGCCAGCAGCTTCGGGACAGCCTACGAGCAGTACTTC.

V usage is TRBV4-1 and J usage is TRBJ1-1; TRBD1 matches at 8 bases. The CDR3 is 15 residues long. Germline V gene sequence: CDR1 MGHRA, CDR2 YSYEKL. V was pared by 5 bases and J by 5 bases, with 10 bases of the junction left unmatched. The CDR3 spells CASSALQGAHTEAFF. CDR3 in DNA: TGCGCCAGCAGCGCTCTCCAGGGGGCGCATACTGAAGCTTTCTTT.

V usage is TRBV7-8 and J usage is TRBJ2-7; 8 bases fit TRBD2. Germline CDR1 and CDR2: SGHVS and FQNEAQ. J was trimmed by 3 bases and V by 5 bases; bases with no gene match: 6. The CDR3 spans 14 residues. CDR3 residues: CASSPGGENYEQYF. The CDR3 DNA sequence: TGTGCCAGCAGCCCGGGGGGGGAGAACTACGAGCAGTACTTC.